This T cell receptor (beta chain) was retrieved from a study of shared T cell receptors in the human thymus. Trimming took 2 bases from V and 3 from J, leaving 10 bases between them. Per germline, CDR1 MNHEY and CDR2 SVGAGI. The CDR3 runs 14 residues. The assay was immunoSEQ multiplex PCR, and TCRdb's table has in-frame clones only and misses some. Altogether over 60,000 clones are present, 90% to 95% being singletons, with the ten largest covering 0.033%. Sequencing used thymocytes. The rearrangement uses TRBV6-5 and TRBJ1-1, with no clear D. The receptor's source is a human donor. In DNA form, the CDR3 reads TGTGCCAGCAGTTACGGCCCGGCCTACACTGAAGCTTTCTTT. Translation gives CASSYGPAYTEAFF.